Detailed here is one TCR beta chain. The antigen is undetermined. With a much larger clone just one base away, this may be a read error. The data derive from a study of Graves' ophthalmopathy and Graves' hyperthyroidism. Study-wide results and caveats: The model forecast ophthalmopathy progression, reaching roughly 70% sensitivity and approximately 72% specificity. Separation of ophthalmopathy from stable hyperthyroidism was achieved by a 13-signature model, at around 90% sensitivity and under 83% specificity.

The V gene's germline CDR1 is MGHDK and CDR2 SYGVNS. The CDR3 loop spans 15 amino acids. RNA transcripts were the source from which TCR beta CDR3 regions were amplified. Second-round multiplex PCR came after first-round RT-PCR with HTBI primers. TCRdb passed the multiplex PCR reads through MiXCR, listing each CDR3 protein once. This table has 600,000 to 950,000 distinct CDR3 sequences, 40% appearing once. Other autoimmune diseases, uncontrolled infections, pregnancy or lactation led to the exclusion of patients. Fresh peripheral blood, roughly 9.8 ml, was the PBMC source. Specimen: peripheral blood. The TCR sequence derives from an adult man with Graves' ophthalmopathy. V and J are TRBV25-1 and TRBJ2-7, with 7 bases aligning to TRBD1. The CDR3 DNA follows: TGTGCCAGCAGTGAACTAGGGACAGCCACCTACGAGCAGCACTTC. Protein: CASSELGTATYEQHF.